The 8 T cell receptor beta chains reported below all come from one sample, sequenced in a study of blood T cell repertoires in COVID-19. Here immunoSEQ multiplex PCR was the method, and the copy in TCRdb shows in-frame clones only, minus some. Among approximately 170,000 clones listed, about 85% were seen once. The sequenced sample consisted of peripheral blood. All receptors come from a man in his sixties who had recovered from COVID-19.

The CDR3 DNA sequence: TGTGCCAGCAGCGCCAGGTTGAGCTCCTACGAGCAGTACTTC. It is translated as CASSARLSSYEQYF. This rearrangement joins TRBV9 to TRBJ2-7; no clear D gene. V dropped 3 bases and J dropped 0 bases, with 10 bases sitting between them. The length of the CDR3 is 14 residues. Germline values: CDR1 SGDLS, CDR2 YYNGEE.

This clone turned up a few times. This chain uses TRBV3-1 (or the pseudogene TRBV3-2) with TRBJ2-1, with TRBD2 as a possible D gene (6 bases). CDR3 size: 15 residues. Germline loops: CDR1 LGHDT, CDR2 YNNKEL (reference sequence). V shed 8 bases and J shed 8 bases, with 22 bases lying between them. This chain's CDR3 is CASERGEALTDEQFF. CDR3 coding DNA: TGTGCCAGCGAAAGAGGGGAGGCCTTAACGGATGAGCAGTTCTTC.

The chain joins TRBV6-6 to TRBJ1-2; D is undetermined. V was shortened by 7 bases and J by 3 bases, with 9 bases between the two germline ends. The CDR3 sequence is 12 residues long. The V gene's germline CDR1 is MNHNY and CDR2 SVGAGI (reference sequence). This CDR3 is CASTWRDYGYTF. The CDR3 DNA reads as TGTGCCAGCACGTGGAGGGACTATGGCTACACCTTC.

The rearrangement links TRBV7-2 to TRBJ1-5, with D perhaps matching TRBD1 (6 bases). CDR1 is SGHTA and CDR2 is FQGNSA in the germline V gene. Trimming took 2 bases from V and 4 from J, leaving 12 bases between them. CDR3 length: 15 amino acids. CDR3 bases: TGTGCCAGCAGCTTATGGGGGGGCCTAAATCAGCCCCAGCATTTT. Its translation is CASSLWGGLNQPQHF.

The CDR3 DNA follows: TGTGCCAGCAGCATCGGACAGGGGACCGGATTTTTCTTT. Amino acids: CASSIGQGTGFFF. This chain links TRBV2 with TRBJ1-1; TRBD1 aligns across 9 bases. J gave up 13 bases and V 6 bases, and 12 bases lay outside the gene matches. Germline CDR1 SNHLY, CDR2 FYNNEI. The CDR3 sequence is 13 residues long.

The CDR3, as DNA: TGCGCCAGCAGCCCCCAAGGCCCGGACAGGGGGCTAGGTGAGCTGTTTTTT. This encodes CASSPQGPDRGLGELFF. The chain couples TRBV4-3 to TRBJ2-2; 11 bases map to TRBD1. The J segment lost 11 bases and the V segment lost 4 bases, leaving 15 bases of the junction unmatched. The germline V gene encodes CDR1 LGHNA and CDR2 YSLEER. CDR3 length: 17 amino acids.

Here the CDR3 DNA reads TGTGCCAGCTCCCGAGACGGAGCAACTAATGAAAAACTGTTTTTT. Translating it yields CASSRDGATNEKLFF. This chain links TRBV18 with TRBJ1-4; the D is unclear. V was shortened by 6 bases and J by 0 bases, with 11 bases between the two germline ends. CDR1 is KGHSH, CDR2 LQKENI, per germline. CDR3 length equals 15 residues. Full variable domain (missing parts from reference TRBV18 and TRBJ1-4): NAGVMQNPRHLVRRRGQEARLRCSPMKGHSHVYWYRQLPEEGLKFMVYLQKENIIDESGMPKERFSAEFPKEGPSILRIQQVVRGDSAAYFCASSRDGATNEKLFFGSGTQLSVL.

CDR3 loop: CSVDLWTGEAFF. The CDR3, as DNA: TGCAGCGTTGACCTTTGGACAGGTGAAGCTTTCTTT. The chain uses TRBV29-1 and TRBJ1-1; 7 nucleotides agree with TRBD1. Losses at the gene ends were 3 bases for V and 7 bases for J; bases not matched to a gene: 5. In germline, CDR1 is SQVTM, CDR2 ANQGSEA. This CDR3 has 12 residues.